Below are 27 T cell receptor beta chains sequenced from a single sample in a study of blood T cell repertoires in COVID-19 (dated by TCRdb to about 2020). The library was generated by the immunoSEQ multiplex PCR assay. The table comes from immuneACCESS by way of TCRdb, which keeps in-frame sequences with V and J called. Part of the clones is missing from these tables; in studies checked, under half for an unresolved V gene and the rest for unknown reasons. This sample lists under 50,000 clones; roughly 85% were detected once. The top ten constitute approximately 9.9% of the sample. The sequenced sample consisted of peripheral blood. The receptor source for this set is a human donor in a cohort sampled during active COVID-19.

The V gene is TRBV7-8, the J gene TRBJ2-5, with D possibly matching TRBD1 (5 bases). Germline V gives CDR1 SGHVS, CDR2 FQNEAQ. V shed 6 bases and J shed 1 base, with 15 bases lying between them. The CDR3 length is 15 residues. Here the CDR3 reads CASSDRGAVQETQYF. The CDR3 nucleotides are TGTGCCAGCAGTGATAGGGGCGCGGTCCAAGAGACCCAGTACTTC.

The chain uses TRBV3-1 (or the pseudogene TRBV3-2) and TRBJ1-1, with D uncertain. V dropped 2 bases and J dropped 10 bases, with 8 bases sitting between them. Germline V gene lookup returns CDR1 LGHDT and CDR2 YNNKEL (reference sequence). This CDR3 has 11 amino acids. The CDR3 spells CASSQSGGAFF. The CDR3, as DNA: TGTGCCAGCAGCCAATCAGGAGGAGCTTTCTTT.

V gene TRBV24-1 combines with J gene TRBJ2-2; 8 bases fit TRBD1. This CDR3 has 16 amino acids. The J segment lost 4 bases and the V segment lost 3 bases, leaving 6 bases of the junction unmatched. Germline-derived CDR1 and CDR2 are KGHDR and SFDVKD. Here the CDR3 reads CATSDAGTGGTGELFF. The CDR3 region has the DNA TGTGCCACCAGTGATGCCGGGACAGGTGGCACCGGGGAGCTGTTTTTT.

This chain links TRBV7-2 with TRBJ2-7; D gene ambiguous. The V gene lost 0 bases and the J gene lost 4 bases, with 4 bases spanning the gap. Germline CDR1 reads SGHTA; CDR2 reads FQGNSA. This CDR3 has 12 amino acids. The CDR3 is CASSLAQYEQYF. The CDR3 DNA reads as TGTGCCAGCAGCTTAGCCCAATACGAGCAGTACTTC.

The V gene is TRBV3-1 (or the pseudogene TRBV3-2), the J gene TRBJ1-4; no firm D call. The CDR3 is 14 amino acids. The germline V gene encodes CDR1 LGHDT and CDR2 YNNKEL (reference sequence). The V end was cut by 4 bases, the J end by 8 bases, with 14 bases between. CDR3 DNA: TGTGCCAGCAGCCGAGGGAGTAGTAGCGAAAAACTGTTTTTT. Protein sequence: CASSRGSSSEKLFF.

The chain couples TRBV15 to TRBJ1-1, with D tentatively TRBD1 (5 bases). Trimming cost V 3 bases and J 4 bases, with 12 bases left between them. CDR1 and CDR2 from the germline V gene are LNHNV and YYDKDF (reference sequence). The CDR3 loop spans 14 amino acids. CDR3 sequence reads: CATSSDPGFTEAFF. CDR3 sequence (DNA): TGTGCCACCAGCAGCGACCCAGGGTTCACTGAAGCTTTCTTT.

This clone was seen just once. For the CDR3, the DNA is TGTGCCAGCAGCTTAACGGCGGACAGGAGGTCCTACGAGCAGTACTTC. Its translation is CASSLTADRRSYEQYF. This sequence joins TRBV7-2 and TRBJ2-7; TRBD1 agrees at 7 bases. V lost 2 bases to trimming and J lost 1 base; unmatched junction nucleotides: 8. The CDR3 loop spans 16 amino acids. CDR1 SGHTA and CDR2 FQGNSA come from the germline V gene.

This clone qualifies as medium-sized. This rearrangement joins TRBV5-6 to TRBJ1-5; 9 positions match TRBD1. Germline CDR1 is SGHDT and CDR2 is YYEEEE. V was pared by 3 bases and J by 9 bases, with 7 bases of the junction left unmatched. The CDR3 runs 14 residues. The CDR3 DNA reads TGTGCCAGCAGCTACCGGGACAGGGAGACGCCCCAGCATTTT. This codes for CASSYRDRETPQHF.

The V call is TRBV11-2, the J call TRBJ2-1; 7 nucleotides line up with TRBD2. Germline CDR1 reads SGHAT; CDR2 reads FQNNGV. This CDR3 is built from 14 residues. V lost 1 base, J lost 9 bases, and 6 bases stayed unmatched. CDR3 sequence: CASSLGSGGIEQFF. CDR3 nucleotides: TGTGCCAGCAGCTTAGGCTCGGGGGGAATTGAGCAGTTCTTC.

The CDR3 coding sequence is TGCGCCAGCAGCCCTCGCTCCGGGACTGGTGAGGGCTACACCTTC. Its protein is CASSPRSGTGEGYTF. The gene calls are TRBV4-1 and TRBJ1-2; tentatively, D is TRBD1 (5 bases). Trimming shortened V by 4 bases and J by 8 bases, and 20 bases separated the two germline ends. Looked up from germline, CDR1 is MGHRA and CDR2 is YSYEKL. This CDR3 spans 15 amino acids.

The V gene is TRBV7-8, the J gene TRBJ1-1; TRBD1 might be the D (6 bases). The CDR3 is 14 residues long. V was shortened by 5 bases and J by 0 bases, with 10 bases between the two germline ends. Germline V gives CDR1 SGHVS, CDR2 FQNEAQ. The CDR3 region is CASSRTGMNTEAFF. CDR3 coding DNA: TGTGCCAGCAGCAGAACAGGGATGAACACTGAAGCTTTCTTT.

The rearrangement uses TRBV27 and TRBJ1-4; D gene uncertain. V was pared by 1 base and J by 3 bases, with 9 bases between. Germline V gene data show CDR1 as MNHEY and CDR2 as SMNVEV (reference sequence). The CDR3 consists of 15 residues. CDR3 DNA: TGTGCCAGCAGTTTATGGGGAGATTCTAATGAAAAACTGTTTTTT. Translating it yields CASSLWGDSNEKLFF.

The chain combines TRBV27 with TRBJ2-7; 8 bases are shared with TRBD1. The germline gives CDR1 MNHEY, CDR2 SMNVEV (reference sequence). J was trimmed by 2 bases and V by 3 bases; bases with no gene match: 3. The CDR3 has 14 amino acids. For the CDR3, the DNA is TGTGCCAGCAGTTTGACAGGGGCCCCCTACGAGCAGTACTTC. Translating it yields CASSLTGAPYEQYF.

Here the CDR3 DNA reads TGTGCCAGCAGCCACCGGACAGGGGGAGTCTCGAACACTGAAGCTTTCTTT. Translation gives CASSHRTGGVSNTEAFF. The genes are TRBV7-8 and TRBJ1-1; 10 bases fit TRBD1. This CDR3 has 17 amino acids. The germline V gene encodes CDR1 SGHVS and CDR2 FQNEAQ. V shed 5 bases, J shed 1 base, and the junction held 10 bases outside the gene matches.

This chain connects TRBV19 to TRBJ1-5; perhaps TRBD1 as D (5 bases). The CDR3 runs to 13 residues. Trimming shortened V by 7 bases and J by 6 bases, and 13 bases separated the two germline ends. Germline V gene sequence: CDR1 LNHDA, CDR2 SQIVND (reference sequence). CDR3 sequence: CASNLGGTQPQHF. Written as DNA, the CDR3 is TGTGCCAGTAATCTGGGGGGTACTCAGCCCCAGCATTTT.

This clone has only one observation. The chain uses TRBV6-5 and TRBJ1-1, with a tentative D call TRBD1 (6 bases). CDR1 and CDR2 (germline): MNHEY, SVGAGI. This CDR3 spans 13 amino acids. V lost 8 bases and J lost 0, with 10 bases in between. The CDR3 here is CASDGQLNTEAFF. In nucleotides, the CDR3 is TGTGCCAGCGACGGACAGTTGAACACTGAAGCTTTCTTT.

The rearrangement joins TRBV7-8 to TRBJ1-4, with D unclear. The CDR3 totals 17 residues. The germline V gene encodes CDR1 SGHVS and CDR2 FQNEAQ. Trimming took off 5 bases at V and 3 bases at J, with 19 bases between the two ends. CDR3 bases: TGTGCCAGCAGCCCACTCCGATTCGGGGTATCTAATGAAAAACTGTTTTTT. Protein sequence: CASSPLRFGVSNEKLFF.

This rearrangement joins TRBV7-8 to TRBJ2-5, with 10 bases that match TRBD2. V shed 5 bases and J 1 base; nucleotides not matched to a gene: 10. The germline V gene has CDR1 SGHVS and CDR2 FQNEAQ. The CDR3 extends over 17 amino acids. CDR3 amino acids: CASSGGWVAGGQETQYF. In DNA, the CDR3 is TGTGCCAGCAGCGGCGGATGGGTAGCGGGGGGCCAAGAGACCCAGTACTTC.

CDR3 sequence (DNA): TGCGCCAGCAGCCAAGAGCCCGGGACAGTGAACACCGGGGAGCTGTTTTTT. It codes for CASSQEPGTVNTGELFF. The chain uses TRBV4-1 and TRBJ2-2; 7 bases fit TRBD1. This CDR3 spans 17 amino acids. Germline assignment: CDR1 MGHRA and CDR2 YSYEKL. Trimming at V came to 0 bases and at J to 1 base, leaving 5 bases not matched to a gene.

This chain joins TRBV9 and TRBJ1-2, with a tentative D call TRBD1 (6 bases). Germline lookup yields CDR1 SGDLS and CDR2 YYNGEE. The CDR3 is 14 amino acids. With 4 bases removed from V and 5 bases from J, the gap between germline ends came to 15 bases. The CDR3 loop reads CASSPFGDIYGYTF. The CDR3 nucleotides are TGTGCCAGCAGCCCCTTCGGGGACATATATGGCTACACCTTC.

This rearrangement joins TRBV7-8 to TRBJ1-2, with TRBD1 matching 9 bases. CDR1 and CDR2 (germline): SGHVS, FQNEAQ. The CDR3 spans 15 residues. With V trimmed by 4 bases and J by 7 bases, 10 bases remained unmatched. The chain's CDR3 is CASSSKDRGLGGYTF. The CDR3 DNA follows: TGTGCCAGCAGCTCAAAGGACAGGGGATTGGGTGGCTACACCTTC.

This sequence joins TRBV2 and TRBJ1-2; D uncertain. Germline-derived CDR1 and CDR2 are SNHLY and FYNNEI. Trimming removed 3 bases from V and 4 bases from J, with 9 bases in between. The CDR3 consists of 13 residues. In DNA, the CDR3 is TGTGCCAGCAGTGACGTACAGATCTATGGCTACACCTTC. This codes for CASSDVQIYGYTF.

The chain employs TRBV2 and TRBJ1-6, with 8 nucleotides matching TRBD1. The CDR3 length is 14 residues. Germline values: CDR1 SNHLY, CDR2 FYNNEI. V trimming: 11 bases; J trimming: 5 bases; junction bases outside the gene matches: 8. In DNA form, the CDR3 reads TGTGCCGGACGGACAGGGAAGAATAATTCACCCCTCCACTTT. Translation gives CAGRTGKNNSPLHF.

The chain has TRBV5-4 and TRBJ2-5; 10 bases agree with TRBD2. CDR1 is SGHNT and CDR2 is YYREEE in the germline V gene (reference sequence). V lost 4 bases and J lost 5; bases outside the gene matches: 11. The CDR3 consists of 16 residues. CDR3 in amino acids: CASSRGTSGISETQYF. In DNA form, the CDR3 reads TGTGCCAGCAGCCGTGGTACTAGCGGGATCAGTGAGACCCAGTACTTC.

The V call is TRBV12-3 or TRBV12-4, the J call TRBJ1-1; D call uncertain. This CDR3 contains 10 residues. Trimming pared 9 bases from V and 10 bases from J, leaving 12 bases between. CDR3 sequence: CASTARGAFF. CDR3 coding DNA: TGTGCCAGTACCGCACGGGGAGCTTTCTTT.

The V and J genes are TRBV4-2 and TRBJ1-4; 7 bases are shared with TRBD1. The germline V gene has CDR1 LGHNA and CDR2 YNFKEQ. V shed 4 bases and J 7 bases; nucleotides not matched to a gene: 6. This CDR3 has 14 residues. CDR3 DNA: TGTGCCAGCAGCCTGAAGGGGGCGGGTGAAAAACTGTTTTTT. Its protein is CASSLKGAGEKLFF.

The gene calls are TRBV30 and TRBJ1-2, with TRBD1 matching 9 bases. The CDR3 consists of 14 residues. Germline V gene sequence: CDR1 GTSNPN, CDR2 SVGIG (reference sequence). Trimming cost V 3 bases and J 5 bases; bases outside gene matches: 7. The CDR3 nucleotides read TGTGCCTGGAGAAGACAGGGGGGATTATATGGCTACACCTTC. As protein: CAWRRQGGLYGYTF.